The 11 T cell receptor beta chains listed next were all sequenced from one sample in a study of T cell clones after liver transplantation. Only in-frame clones appear in the TCRdb table, and some are missing; sequencing was by immunoSEQ multiplex PCR. The sample shows under 130,000 clones, about 86% of them seen only once. The sequencing used CD4+ T cells from blood, collected around 4 years after liver transplant. The receptor source for this set is a human patient who received a liver transplant. The graft donor may account for some of the T cells.

The V gene is TRBV18, the J gene TRBJ2-5, with 8 positions matching TRBD2. The V gene's germline CDR1 is KGHSH and CDR2 LQKENI. J lost 5 bases, V lost 4 bases, and 6 bases had no gene match. The CDR3 length is 14 residues. CDR3 sequence: CASSLRRGAETQYF. In DNA, the CDR3 is TGTGCCAGCTCACTTCGGCGGGGGGCCGAGACCCAGTACTTC.

As for this clone: One end of the junction varies from germline; a read error may be responsible. V is TRBV5-1 and J is TRBJ1-2; D may be TRBD1 (5 bases). The CDR3 has 14 residues. Germline lookup yields CDR1 SGHRS and CDR2 YFSETQ. CDR3 coding DNA: TGCGCCAGCAGTTTGGGGGGATTGAGCTATGGCTACACCTTC. The encoded protein is CASSLGGLSYGYTF.

The CDR3 bases are TGTGCCAGCAGCCCGCGGGACAGACTGCTCTATGGCTACACCTTC. Encoded protein: CASSPRDRLLYGYTF. V gene TRBV7-8 combines with J gene TRBJ1-2; 7 bases are shared with TRBD1. CDR3 length: 15 residues. CDR1 and CDR2 from the germline V gene are SGHVS and FQNEAQ. The V gene end was trimmed by 5 bases and the J gene end by 4 bases; junction bases not matched to a gene: 10. The full variable domain, in which reference TRBV7-8 and TRBJ1-2 provide the parts outside the CDR3, is GAGVSQSPRYKVAKRGQDVALRCDPISGHVSLFWYQQALGQGPEFLTYFQNEAQLDKSGLPSDRFFAERPEGSVSTLKIQRTQQEDSAVYLCASSPRDRLLYGYTFGSGTRLTVV.

The rearrangement links TRBV10-3 to TRBJ2-7; D gene ambiguous. With 4 bases removed from V and 4 bases from J, the gap between germline ends came to 5 bases. The CDR3 spans 11 residues. Germline V CDR1 and CDR2: ENHRY, SYGVKD. CDR3 loop: CAISGSYEQYF. The CDR3, as DNA: TGTGCCATCAGTGGGAGTTACGAGCAGTACTTC.

This clone was seen a handful of times. The chain carries TRBV19 and TRBJ1-4; 9 bases fit TRBD1. This CDR3 has 15 residues. V shed 7 bases, J shed 6 bases, and the junction held 9 bases outside the gene matches. The germline V gene encodes CDR1 LNHDA and CDR2 SQIVND (reference sequence). CDR3 in amino acids: CASMTGQGYDEKLFF. CDR3 in DNA: TGTGCCAGTATGACGGGACAGGGTTATGATGAAAAACTGTTTTTT.

This rearrangement joins TRBV27 to TRBJ2-1; D might be TRBD2 (6 bases). The CDR3 has 18 residues. The germline V gene has CDR1 MNHEY and CDR2 SMNVEV (reference sequence). The V and J ends lost 6 bases and 3 bases respectively, with 24 bases between them. The CDR3 coding sequence is TGTGCCAGCAGCCCCCCGCCGAGAAGCTTGGGGGGCTACAATGAGCAGTTCTTC. This codes for CASSPPPRSLGGYNEQFF.

This chain joins TRBV27 and TRBJ2-5; no firm D call. V gave up 10 bases and J gave up 7 bases, with 19 bases separating them. Germline lookup yields CDR1 MNHEY and CDR2 SMNVEV (reference sequence). The CDR3 is 13 amino acids. As DNA, the CDR3 is TGTGCCACCACGCGATCGGGCTCGGGGACCCAGTACTTC. This codes for CATTRSGSGTQYF.

The chain uses TRBV11-3 and TRBJ2-1, with D tentatively TRBD1 (6 bases). CDR1 and CDR2 (germline): SGHNT, YENEEA. The length of the CDR3 is 14 residues. Trimming stripped 1 base from V and 8 bases from J, with 12 bases between. The CDR3 DNA sequence: TGTGCCAGCAGCTTAGCCCCAGGGGCGGATGAGCAGTTCTTC. Translated: CASSLAPGADEQFF.

This clone has just one count. The V and J genes are TRBV4-2 and TRBJ2-1; 7 bases line up with TRBD1. Germline V gives CDR1 LGHNA, CDR2 YNFKEQ. The CDR3 extends over 15 amino acids. V shed 4 bases and J 8 bases; nucleotides not matched to a gene: 11. The CDR3 sequence is CASSPRQGEVDEQFF. The CDR3 DNA follows: TGTGCCAGCAGCCCCCGACAGGGTGAGGTCGATGAGCAGTTCTTC.

The rearrangement uses TRBV7-9 and TRBJ1-5; no clear D. The CDR3 has 16 residues. Per the germline V gene, CDR1 is SEHNR and CDR2 is FQNEAQ (reference sequence). The V end lost 2 bases, the J end lost 0 bases, and 11 bases lay between the germline ends. CDR3 DNA: TGTGCCAGCAGCTTATCTAACAGCTATAGCAATCAGCCCCAGCATTTT. It translates to CASSLSNSYSNQPQHF.

J is TRBJ1-1 and V is TRBV29-1, with D possibly matching TRBD1 (5 bases). Trimming stripped 6 bases from V and 0 bases from J, with 11 bases between. Looked up from germline, CDR1 is SQVTM and CDR2 is ANQGSEA. The CDR3 totals 13 residues. CDR3 loop: CSVAKGMNTEAFF. The CDR3, as DNA: TGCAGCGTCGCCAAGGGGATGAACACTGAAGCTTTCTTT.